This T cell receptor (beta chain) was observed in a study of blood T cell repertoires in COVID-19. The CDR3 loop spans 15 amino acids. Germline-derived CDR1 and CDR2 are SGHAT and FQNNGV. With 4 bases clipped from V and 2 bases from J, the junction kept 4 bases outside the gene matches. The protocol was immunoSEQ multiplex PCR, while the TCRdb copy is restricted to in-frame clones and leaves out a portion. The data show roughly 45,000 clones, with 75% to 80% seen just once and 25% to 35% held by the top ten. The sequence was obtained from a woman in her 70s with acute or convalescent COVID-19. The chain carries TRBV11-2 and TRBJ2-7, with 11 bases lining up with TRBD2. Specimen: peripheral blood. Here the CDR3 reads CASSSLAGGTYEQYF. CDR3 nucleotide sequence: TGTGCCAGCAGCTCTCTAGCGGGGGGAACCTACGAGCAGTACTTC.